This T cell receptor (beta chain) was documented in a study of blood T cells in healthy people across ages. Study outcomes and limitations: Among long-lived donors, naive CD4+ cells were more numerous and diversity higher than in aged donors. Across the age range, TCR beta diversity per million T cells fell in a roughly linear way.

In germline, CDR1 is MNHEY, CDR2 SVGAGI. The junction had 8 bases not matched to a gene; V was cut back by 8 bases and J by 7 bases. The CDR3 covers 15 residues. Caucasian, healthy and from Russia, the donors were aged between about 6 and 90. Total RNA extracted from each sample amounted to at least 5.5 micrograms. Alongside a J-beta primer mix, a sample-barcoded 5' primer served in a second PCR lasting roughly 7 to 12 cycles. One entry per CDR3 protein results from TCRdb running MiXCR on the 5' RACE reads. The sample contains about 1,500,000 distinct CDR3 sequences, approximately 30% of which appear only once. This clonotype has only a few counts. The antigen is unknown.

The V gene is TRBV6-5, the J gene TRBJ2-1; TRBD2 matches at 13 bases. This TCR derives from a woman aged 25 to 39 in good health. Sequenced input: blood. In nucleotides, the CDR3 is TGTGCCAGCTGGTCCGGGACTAGCGGGAAGAATGAGCAGTTCTTC. This sequence encodes CASWSGTSGKNEQFF.